The next 17 T cell receptor beta chains were all read from a single sample in a study of tumor-infiltrating lymphocytes in primary liver carcinoma. The approximately 20-31 mg bulk tissue piece was not sorted before simultaneous RNA and DNA extraction. Total RNA amounting to roughly 480 ng was the source from which TCR beta cDNA was made with a constant-region primer. Library construction for TCR beta comprised three nested multiplex PCR rounds performed with slightly modified ARM-PCR. Primers for the first two PCR rounds were TRBV1-TRBV30 forward primers and a C-beta reverse primer (around 11 cycles per round). TCRdb reprocessed the multiplex PCR reads with MiXCR, giving one entry per CDR3 protein. The table has approximately 47,000 distinct CDR3 sequences, 60% to 75% seen once; the top ten hold 25% to 30%. Source material: liver tumor tissue from sampling region 3. The subset was: tumor region T3, left-lateral pole. The receptors originated from a middle-aged man with primary liver carcinoma and hepatitis B virus infection.

On this clonotype itself: At one end, the junction sequence differs from germline, possibly due to a read error. The genes are TRBV4-1 and TRBJ1-5; D might be TRBD1 (5 bases). The CDR3 has 15 residues. CDR1 MGHRA and CDR2 YSYEKL come from the germline V gene. The CDR3 bases are TGCGCCAGCAACCAAGGTGGAGGGGTCAATCAGCCCCAGCATTTT. Translating it yields CASNQGGGVNQPQHF.

V usage is TRBV6-5 and J usage is TRBJ2-7; D possibly matches TRBD1 or TRBD2 (5 bases each). Germline CDR1 is MNHEY and CDR2 is SVGAGI. The CDR3 contains 14 residues. V was pared by 11 bases and J by 6 bases, with 23 bases between. The CDR3 DNA follows: TGTGCCTGTTCGCCCAACCCCCTGGGGACCGAGCAGTACTTC. This encodes CACSPNPLGTEQYF.

Concerning this clonotype itself: Germline and junction disagree at one end, which may indicate a read error. The rearrangement uses TRBV10-3 and TRBJ1-4; 11 bases fit TRBD1. Germline V CDR1 and CDR2: ENHRY, SYGVKD. The CDR3 spans 15 residues. The CDR3 nucleotides read TGTGCCATCAGTCCCGGGACAGGGGGTAATGAAAAACTGCTTTTT. The encoded protein is CAISPGTGGNEKLLF.

Note on this clonotype: The junction departs from germline at one end; a sequencing error may be responsible. The V gene is TRBV6-1, the J gene TRBJ2-3; perhaps TRBD2 as D (5 bases). CDR1 MNHNS and CDR2 SASEGT come from the germline V gene. The CDR3 has 15 amino acids. The CDR3 sequence: CASSEGDASTDTRYF. CDR3 DNA sequence: TGTGCCAGCAGTGAAGGGGATGCTAGCACAGATACGCGGTATTTT.

V gene TRBV19 combines with J gene TRBJ1-2; D may be TRBD1 (5 bases). Germline V CDR1 and CDR2: LNHDA, SQIVND (reference sequence). The CDR3 has 14 amino acids. V was cut by 5 bases and J by 1 base, with 11 bases left in between. The CDR3 sequence: CASSGGTVNYGYTF. CDR3 DNA: TGTGCCAGTAGTGGGGGAACTGTTAACTATGGCTACACCTTC.

Concerning this clonotype itself: Germline and junction disagree at one end, which may indicate a read error. The CDR3: CATSLGLAGEVDNERFF. The CDR3 nucleotides read TGTGCCACCAGCTTGGGACTAGCGGGAGAAGTTGACAATGAGCGGTTCTTC. V is TRBV11-1 and J is TRBJ2-1; 14 bases agree with TRBD2. The CDR3 runs 17 residues. From germline, CDR1 is SGHAT and CDR2 FQDESV (reference sequence).

The chain has TRBV11-2 and TRBJ2-1, with D unresolved. The ends were cut back, 7 bases at V and 9 bases at J, with 16 bases in the middle. From germline, CDR1 is SGHAT and CDR2 FQNNGV. The CDR3 spans 13 residues. The CDR3 here is CASNLPGFIEQFF. The CDR3, as DNA: TGTGCCAGCAACTTGCCGGGCTTCATTGAGCAGTTCTTC. Drawing the rest from reference TRBV11-2 and TRBJ2-1, the complete variable domain is EAGVAQSPRYKIIEKRQSVAFWCNPISGHATLYWYQQILGQGPKLLIQFQNNGVVDDSQLPKDRFSAERLKGVDSTLKIQPAKLEDSAVYLCASNLPGFIEQFFGPGTRLTVL.

This chain connects TRBV28 to TRBJ2-4; D possibly uses TRBD1 or TRBD2 (5 bases each). Gene TRBJ2-1 matches the end of the DNA better, so the J call may be wrong. This CDR3 comprises 17 residues. The V gene's germline CDR1 is MDHEN and CDR2 SYDVKM. CDR3 protein: CASSLDRDGQAKNIQFF. CDR3 nucleotides: TGTGCCAGCAGTCTCGACCGGGACGGCCAAGCCAAAAACATTCAGTTCTTC.

As concerns this clonotype: A read error may explain this, as a much larger clone is one base away. The chain is built from TRBV5-1 and TRBJ2-2; D is unclear. The length of the CDR3 is 15 residues. CDR1 SGHRS and CDR2 YFSETQ come from the germline V gene. In DNA, the CDR3 is TGCGACAGCAGCTTGGTGTCGATGCGGACCGGGGAGCTGTTTTTT. Encoded protein: CDSSLVSMRTGELFF. Variable domain in full (rest from reference TRBV5-1 and TRBJ2-2): KAGVTQTPRYLIKTRGQQVTLSCSPISGHRSVSWYQQTPGQGLQFLFEYFSETQRNKGNFPGRFSGRQFSNSRSEMNVSTLELGDSALYLCDSSLVSMRTGELFFGEGSRLTVL.

This clonotype has only a few counts. With a much larger clone just one base away, this may be a read error. Lacking the conserved final phenylalanine or tryptophan, this CDR3 likely reflects a read error. The rearrangement uses TRBV6-2 or TRBV6-3 and TRBJ2-2; TRBD2 matches 7 bases. V lost 5 bases to trimming and J lost 7 bases; unmatched junction nucleotides: 13. This CDR3 has 16 residues. Germline V lookup: CDR1 MNHEY, CDR2 SVGEGT. The CDR3 is CASSELYGREIGELFI. The CDR3 nucleotides read TGTGCCAGCAGTGAACTTTACGGGCGGGAGATCGGGGAGCTGTTTATT.

This clonotype was observed a single time. The junction does not match germline at one end; this may be a read error. For the CDR3, the DNA is TGTAACGTTGAAGACGTGGGGAGCGACTATGGCTACACCTTC. Its translation is CNVEDVGSDYGYTF. V gene TRBV29-1 combines with J gene TRBJ1-2; D remains ambiguous. Germline V gene data show CDR1 as SQVTM and CDR2 as ANQGSEA. The CDR3 sequence is 14 residues long.

The V gene is TRBV11-2, the J gene TRBJ2-3; perhaps TRBD2 as D (5 bases). The CDR3 runs 14 residues. The V end was cut by 8 bases, the J end by 5 bases, with 17 bases between. Per the germline V gene, CDR1 is SGHAT and CDR2 is FQNNGV. The CDR3 protein is CASWVKGEGDTQYF. CDR3 coding DNA: TGTGCCAGCTGGGTGAAGGGTGAGGGAGATACGCAGTATTTT. Supplemented by reference TRBV11-2 and TRBJ2-3, the full variable domain reads EAGVAQSPRYKIIEKRQSVAFWCNPISGHATLYWYQQILGQGPKLLIQFQNNGVVDDSQLPKDRFSAERLKGVDSTLKIQPAKLEDSAVYLCASWVKGEGDTQYFGPGTRLTVL.

A remark on this clonotype: A read error may explain this, as a much larger clone is one base away. The chain has TRBV20-1 and TRBJ2-3; the D gene is possibly TRBD2 (7 bases). The CDR3 loop spans 15 amino acids. Trimming pared 3 bases from V and 2 bases from J, leaving 15 bases between. Germline CDR1 reads DFQATT; CDR2 reads SNEGSKA (reference sequence). CDR3 region: CSASTAGAITDTQYF. CDR3 sequence (DNA): TGCAGTGCTAGCACCGCGGGGGCAATCACAGATACGCAGTATTTT.

Regarding this clonotype: The junction departs from germline at one end; a sequencing error may be responsible. The V call is TRBV6-5, the J call TRBJ2-7, with a weak D call TRBD2 (5 bases). This CDR3 has 14 residues. The V gene's germline CDR1 is MNHEY and CDR2 SVGAGI. The CDR3: CTSSYDREPYEQYF. The CDR3 bases are TGTACCAGCAGTTACGACCGGGAACCCTACGAGCAGTACTTC.

This chain joins TRBV4-1 and TRBJ1-5; D may be TRBD2 (6 bases). The end of the DNA is better explained by TRBJ2-3, so the J call may be wrong. The germline V gene encodes CDR1 MGHRA and CDR2 YSYEKL. This CDR3 has 15 amino acids. The CDR3 region has the DNA TGCGCCAGCAGCCAAGATGGAGGGAGCAATCAGTCCCAGTATTTT. Translation gives CASSQDGGSNQSQYF.

The V gene is TRBV7-9, the J gene TRBJ2-7, with D perhaps assigned TRBD1 or TRBD2 (6 bases each). This CDR3 has 13 amino acids. The germline V gene has CDR1 SEHNR and CDR2 FQNEAQ (reference sequence). The CDR3 region is CPSTPGGPYEQYF. In nucleotides, the CDR3 is TGTCCTAGCACCCCTGGGGGGCCTTACGAGCAGTACTTC.

The V call is TRBV6-6, the J call TRBJ2-7; D not resolved. V was pared by 6 bases and J by 9 bases, with 21 bases between. Germline V gene sequence: CDR1 MNHNY, CDR2 SVGAGI (reference sequence). The CDR3 runs 14 residues. The CDR3 here is CASSQTSSSYLQYF. The CDR3 region has the DNA TGTGCCAGCAGCCAAACGTCTAGTTCCTACCTGCAGTACTTC.